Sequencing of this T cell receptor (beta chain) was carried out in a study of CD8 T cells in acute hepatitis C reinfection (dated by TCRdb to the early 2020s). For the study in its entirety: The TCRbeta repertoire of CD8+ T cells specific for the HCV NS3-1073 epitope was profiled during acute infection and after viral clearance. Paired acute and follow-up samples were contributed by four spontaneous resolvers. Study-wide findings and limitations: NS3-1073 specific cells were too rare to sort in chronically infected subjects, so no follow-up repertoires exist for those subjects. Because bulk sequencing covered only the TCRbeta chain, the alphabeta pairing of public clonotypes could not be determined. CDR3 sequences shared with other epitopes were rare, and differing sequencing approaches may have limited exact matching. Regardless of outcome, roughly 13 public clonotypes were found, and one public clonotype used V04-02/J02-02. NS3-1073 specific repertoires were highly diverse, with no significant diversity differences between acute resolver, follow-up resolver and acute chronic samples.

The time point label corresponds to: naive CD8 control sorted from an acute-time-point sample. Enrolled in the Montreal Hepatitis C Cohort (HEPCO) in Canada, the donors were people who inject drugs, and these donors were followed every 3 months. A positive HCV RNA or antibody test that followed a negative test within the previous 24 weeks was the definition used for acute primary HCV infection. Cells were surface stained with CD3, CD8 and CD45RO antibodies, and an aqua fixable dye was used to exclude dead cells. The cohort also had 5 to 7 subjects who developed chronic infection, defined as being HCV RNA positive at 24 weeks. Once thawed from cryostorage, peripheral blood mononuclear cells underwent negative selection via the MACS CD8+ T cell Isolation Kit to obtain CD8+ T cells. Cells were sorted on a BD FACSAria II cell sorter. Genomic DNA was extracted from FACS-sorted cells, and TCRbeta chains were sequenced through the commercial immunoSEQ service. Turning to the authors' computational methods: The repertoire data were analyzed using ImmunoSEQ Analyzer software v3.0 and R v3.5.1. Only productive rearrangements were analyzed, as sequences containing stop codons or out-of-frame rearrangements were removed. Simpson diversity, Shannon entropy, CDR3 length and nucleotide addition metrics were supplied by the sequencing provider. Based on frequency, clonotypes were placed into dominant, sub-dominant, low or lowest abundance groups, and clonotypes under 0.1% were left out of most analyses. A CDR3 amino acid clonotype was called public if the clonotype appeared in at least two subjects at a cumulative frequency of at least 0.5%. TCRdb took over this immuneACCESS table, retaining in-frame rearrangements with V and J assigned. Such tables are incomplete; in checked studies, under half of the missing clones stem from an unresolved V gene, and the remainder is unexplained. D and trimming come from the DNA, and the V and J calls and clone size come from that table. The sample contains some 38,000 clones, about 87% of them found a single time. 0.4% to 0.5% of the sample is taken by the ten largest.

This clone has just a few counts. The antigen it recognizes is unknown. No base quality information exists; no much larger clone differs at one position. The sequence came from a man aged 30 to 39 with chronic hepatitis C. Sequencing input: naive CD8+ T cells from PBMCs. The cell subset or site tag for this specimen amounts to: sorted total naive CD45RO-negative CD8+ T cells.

The CDR3 in this case is CASSLRSLGYEQYF. The sequence in DNA is TGTGCCAGCAGCTTACGTAGCCTAGGCTACGAGCAGTACTTC. The chain is encoded by TRBV7-8 joined to TRBJ2-7; the D gene cannot be named for sure. The CDR3, cysteine through phenylalanine, is 14 amino acids long. The CDR3 DNA has 42 bases and is translated from base 1. V is reduced by 2 bases and J by 3 bases, leaving a spacing of 11 bases between them. The germline V gene supplies CDR1 SGHVS and CDR2 FQNEAQ.